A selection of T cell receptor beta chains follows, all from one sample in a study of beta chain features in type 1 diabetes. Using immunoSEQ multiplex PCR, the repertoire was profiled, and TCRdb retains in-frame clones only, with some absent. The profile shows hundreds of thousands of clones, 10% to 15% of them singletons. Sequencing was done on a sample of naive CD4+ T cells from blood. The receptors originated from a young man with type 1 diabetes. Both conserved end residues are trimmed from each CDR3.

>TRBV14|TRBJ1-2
ASSQDSMTGVYGYT
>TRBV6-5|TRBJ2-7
ASAPVQGPLEQY
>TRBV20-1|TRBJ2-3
SASEDSQY
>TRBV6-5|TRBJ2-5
ASSLWGGETQY
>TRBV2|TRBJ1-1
ASSEGTLEAF
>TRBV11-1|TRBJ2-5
ASSFEGETQY
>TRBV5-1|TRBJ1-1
ASSGSNTEAF
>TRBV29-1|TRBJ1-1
SVELTGTNTEAF
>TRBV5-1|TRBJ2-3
ASSLEGYTDTQY
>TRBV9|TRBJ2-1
ASSRLSYNEQF
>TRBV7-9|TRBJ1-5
ASSSDRGDQPQH
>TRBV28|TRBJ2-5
ASSLPSNQETQY
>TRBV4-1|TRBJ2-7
ASSLARLSGGDYEQY
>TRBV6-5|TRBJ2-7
ASTGGTPGQSY
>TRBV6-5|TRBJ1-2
ASSYSVRQGLGYT
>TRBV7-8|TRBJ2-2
ASSLGGRTTGELF
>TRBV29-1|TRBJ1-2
SGQDGYGYT
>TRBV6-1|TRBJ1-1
ASRGIWTEAF
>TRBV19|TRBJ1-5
ASSIKLGPQH
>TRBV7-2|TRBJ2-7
ASSFLTGYEQY
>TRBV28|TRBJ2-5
ASTGTARETQY
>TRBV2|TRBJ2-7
ASSETGELSYEQY
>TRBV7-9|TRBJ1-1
ASSTSGAANTEAF
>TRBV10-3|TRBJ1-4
AISESSGSGEKLF
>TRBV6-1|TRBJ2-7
ASSPQDRGQY
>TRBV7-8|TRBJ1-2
ASSERQAYGYT
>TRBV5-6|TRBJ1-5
ASSLTGNQPQH
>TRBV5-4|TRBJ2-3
ASSLGGTDTQY
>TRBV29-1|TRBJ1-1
SVNRVVNTEAF
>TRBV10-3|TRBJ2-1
AISPDSVSEQF
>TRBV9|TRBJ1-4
ASSVSPGINEKLF
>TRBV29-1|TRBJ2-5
SASEGAGETQY
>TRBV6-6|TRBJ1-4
ACTGGTTNEKLF
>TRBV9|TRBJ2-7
ASSPPGGRAGAYEQY
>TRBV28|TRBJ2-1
ASSLNNEQF
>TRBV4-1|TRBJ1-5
ASSQELAVSAPQH
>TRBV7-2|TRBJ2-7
ASSPQGTGGAYEQY
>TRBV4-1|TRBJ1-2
ASSQEGGITYGYT
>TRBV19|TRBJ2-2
ASGQEITGELF
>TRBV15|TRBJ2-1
ATRLEGTSGFHEQF